The 26 T cell receptor beta chains below all came from one sample that was sequenced in a study of CD4 and CD8 cells across lung adenocarcinoma regions. A single record per CDR3 protein comes from TCRdb applying MiXCR to the PCR reads. The data show about 12,000 distinct CDR3 sequences, with roughly 50% seen just once and less than 30% held by the top ten. The sample taken for sequencing was CD8+ T cells from the margin of a lung tumor. Every receptor here comes from a male donor with lung adenocarcinoma. The CD4 and CD8 labels of this study may be unreliable.

V usage is TRBV27 and J usage is TRBJ2-5; D may be TRBD1 (5 bases). V dropped 5 bases and J dropped 13 bases, with 20 bases sitting between them. The CDR3 contains 13 residues. CDR1 is MNHEY, CDR2 SMNVEV, per germline (reference sequence). The CDR3 sequence: CASSGRVKDVLYF. The CDR3 DNA sequence: TGTGCCAGCAGTGGCAGGGTGAAAGACGTCCTGTACTTC.

The rearrangement joins TRBV6-5 to TRBJ1-5; D ambiguous. V lost 7 bases and J lost 0, with 13 bases in between. The V gene's germline CDR1 is MNHEY and CDR2 SVGAGI. The CDR3 totals 15 residues. CDR3 sequence reads: CASIWTADSNQPQHF. The CDR3 nucleotides read TGTGCCAGCATTTGGACCGCGGATAGCAATCAGCCCCAGCATTTT.

The chain couples TRBV5-1 to TRBJ1-2; 10 bases match TRBD1. The CDR3 has 14 amino acids. Germline V lookup: CDR1 SGHRS, CDR2 YFSETQ. V lost 5 bases, J lost 7 bases, and 8 bases stayed unmatched. The CDR3 protein is CASRSGTGVSGYTF. CDR3 bases: TGCGCCAGCAGAAGTGGGACAGGGGTGAGTGGCTACACCTTC.

In the case of this clonotype: The junction and the germline gene differ at one end; a read error may be behind it. The rearrangement joins TRBV6-1 to TRBJ2-3; D is perhaps TRBD1 (6 bases). The J call may be wrong; the DNA end is better matched by TRBJ2-7. Germline V gives CDR1 MNHNS, CDR2 SASEGT. The CDR3 totals 13 residues. The CDR3 loop is CGSEGGGNNAQYF. The CDR3 DNA is TGTGGCAGCGAGGGTGGGGGCAACAATGCGCAGTACTTC.

By its share, this clonotype is medium-sized (0.01 to 0.1%). A much larger clonotype is one base distant, so this may be a read error. This rearrangement joins TRBV6-5 to TRBJ2-1; tentative D call: TRBD1 (7 bases). Trimming cost V 0 bases and J 13 bases, with 22 bases left between them. Germline-derived CDR1 and CDR2 are MNHEY and SVGAGI. The length of the CDR3 is 16 residues. This chain's CDR3 is CASSYSAGGLQETQFF. The DNA of the CDR3 is TGTGCCAGCAGTTACTCGGCAGGGGGGCTACAAGAGACCCAGTTCTTC.

Worth noting for this clonotype: Because it lacks the conserved phenylalanine or tryptophan at the end, this CDR3 is likely a read error. The DNA is left out, because the CDR3 cannot be placed on it with certainty; the CDR3 is given as TCRdb lists it. The chain's CDR3 is CASSVGSGG. This chain joins TRBV6-1 and TRBJ2-1; whether TRBD2, the table's D call, matches the DNA was not checked. The V gene's germline CDR1 is MNHNS and CDR2 SASEGT. Inclusive of both ends, the CDR3 amounts to 9 amino acids.

This clonotype has just a few counts. Just one base apart from a much larger clone, this may be a read error. This rearrangement joins TRBV27 to TRBJ2-1, with 9 bases fitting TRBD2. V gave up 2 bases and J gave up 13 bases; unmatched junction bases: 12. The CDR3 has 15 amino acids. Looked up from germline, CDR1 is MNHEY and CDR2 is SMNVEV (reference sequence). The CDR3 reads CASSLGSGSVDIQFF. Here the CDR3 DNA reads TGTGCCAGCAGTTTAGGTAGCGGGAGTGTCGACATTCAGTTCTTC.

Only a few counts were recorded for this clonotype. The J gene is TRBJ2-1, the V gene TRBV4-3; D possibly matches TRBD1 or TRBD2 (6 bases each). Trimming left V 2 bases short and J 5 bases short, with 13 bases between. In germline, CDR1 is LGHNA, CDR2 YSLEER. The CDR3 spans 15 residues. CDR3 nucleotide sequence: TGCGCCAGCAGCCAACCGGGGGCTGCGCACAATGAGCAGTTCTTC. Encoded protein: CASSQPGAAHNEQFF.

The genes are TRBV18 and TRBJ2-7; D is unclear. Germline CDR1 KGHSH, CDR2 LQKENI. The V gene lost 2 bases and the J gene lost 0 bases, with 8 bases spanning the gap. The CDR3 contains 14 residues. Here the CDR3 reads CASSPLAGSYEQYF. The CDR3 region has the DNA TGTGCCAGCTCACCATTGGCAGGCTCCTACGAGCAGTACTTC.

Notes on this clonotype: Compared with germline, one end of the junction differs, possibly owing to a read error. This chain uses TRBV6-4 with TRBJ2-3, with TRBD2 matching 9 bases. CDR3 length: 16 amino acids. The V gene's germline CDR1 is MRHNA and CDR2 SNTAGT. The CDR3 sequence is CASSDGAGGGTDTQYF. CDR3 DNA: TGTGCCAGCAGTGACGGAGCGGGGGGAGGCACAGACACGCAGTACTTT.

The sample holds many counts of this clonotype. This may arise from a read error, as a much more abundant clone is one base away. The chain combines TRBV6-5 with TRBJ2-1; D ambiguous. The J call is uncertain, as TRBJ2-7 better fits the DNA end. Germline V gives CDR1 MNHEY, CDR2 SVGAGI. The CDR3 has 14 amino acids. The DNA for the CDR3 is TGTGCCAGCAGTTACTCTAAGTATCTGGATGAGCAGTACTTC. Its translation: CASSYSKYLDEQYF.

V gene TRBV27 combines with J gene TRBJ2-2; 8 bases line up with TRBD1. This CDR3 has 15 residues. J was trimmed by 3 bases and V by 5 bases; bases with no gene match: 5. CDR1 is MNHEY, CDR2 SMNVEV, per germline (reference sequence). The CDR3 spells CASSPGDRYTGELFF. CDR3 bases: TGTGCCAGCAGTCCGGGGGACAGGTACACCGGGGAGCTGTTTTTT.

J is TRBJ2-5 and V is TRBV27, with D perhaps TRBD1 or TRBD2 (5 bases each). The germline V gene has CDR1 MNHEY and CDR2 SMNVEV (reference sequence). V was shortened by 6 bases and J by 8 bases, with 25 bases between the two germline ends. CDR3 length: 16 residues. CDR3 amino acids: CASRGRVGGDTDTQYF. The CDR3 DNA is TGTGCCAGCAGGGGACGCGTGGGCGGTGACACAGATACCCAGTACTTC.

A note on this clonotype: One end of the junction fails to match germline, which may point to a read error. This chain uses TRBV20-1 with TRBJ2-1; D assignment may be TRBD1 or TRBD2 (5 bases each). The DNA end lines up better with TRBJ2-4; the J call may be wrong. The CDR3 is made up of 16 amino acids. CDR1 is DFQATT, CDR2 SNEGSKA, per germline (reference sequence). The CDR3 DNA follows: TGCAGTGCTAGGTTAAGCCGGGGCCTTCACAAAAACACTCAGTACTTC. Residues: CSARLSRGLHKNTQYF.

In its sample, this clonotype ranks as large. The chain employs TRBV6-1 and TRBJ2-1; 7 nucleotides agree with TRBD1. The V gene end was trimmed by 4 bases and the J gene end by 14 bases; junction bases not matched to a gene: 5. Germline V CDR1 and CDR2: MNHNS, SASEGT. The CDR3 extends over 11 amino acids. CDR3 in amino acids: CASSVETGEFF. CDR3 coding DNA: TGTGCCAGCAGTGTAGAAACAGGGGAGTTCTTC.

Ten or more counts support this clonotype. V is TRBV6-1 and J is TRBJ2-7; D might be TRBD1 or TRBD2, each matching 5 bases. V was cut by 6 bases and J by 3 bases, with 12 bases left in between. Germline lookup yields CDR1 MNHNS and CDR2 SASEGT. The CDR3 runs 13 residues. In DNA, the CDR3 is TGTGCCAGCAGCCTCCGGGACGGCTACGAGCAGTACTTC. Translation: CASSLRDGYEQYF.

As to this clonotype: The junction does not match germline at one end; this may be a read error. The chain is built from TRBV10-2 and TRBJ2-4; D possibly corresponds to TRBD2 (7 bases). This CDR3 has 14 residues. Germline CDR1 is WSHSY and CDR2 is SAAADI. CDR3 sequence: CPGSGAGAKNTQYF. The CDR3 nucleotides read TGCCCCGGCTCGGGGGCGGGAGCCAAAAATACGCAGTATTTC.

As regards this clonotype: An end of the junction does not agree with germline; a read error may underlie this. The chain couples TRBV6-1 to TRBJ2-5; 11 bases agree with TRBD2. The CDR3 extends over 17 amino acids. Per germline, CDR1 MNHNS and CDR2 SASEGT. CDR3 residues: CASCEGLVELAGDSPYF. The CDR3 region has the DNA TGTGCCAGCTGTGAGGGGCTCGTGGAACTAGCGGGAGATTCCCCGTACTTC.

The chain couples TRBV6-1 to TRBJ2-3; D gene ambiguous. Germline V gives CDR1 MNHNS, CDR2 SASEGT. Trimming removed 5 bases from V and 3 bases from J, with 12 bases in between. This CDR3 comprises 14 residues. In DNA, the CDR3 is TGTGCCAGCAGTCATCTAAAAGGTACAGATACGCAGTATTTT. Encoded protein: CASSHLKGTDTQYF.

The chain carries TRBV7-2 and TRBJ2-5; 7 bases fit TRBD2. The CDR3 is 14 residues long. V shed 5 bases and J 5 bases; nucleotides not matched to a gene: 8. Germline values: CDR1 SGHTA, CDR2 FQGNSA. CDR3 sequence: CASSIKRGGETQYF. The CDR3, as DNA: TGTGCCAGCAGCATAAAGCGGGGTGGGGAGACCCAGTACTTC.

Comment on this clonotype: One junction end disagrees with the germline gene, perhaps due to a read error. The gene calls are TRBV6-1 and TRBJ2-2, with 9 positions matching TRBD2. Germline V gives CDR1 MNHNS, CDR2 SASEGT. The CDR3 length is 18 residues. The CDR3 reads CAGSPRRLAGGNTGALFF. The CDR3 DNA sequence: TGTGCCGGCAGTCCCCGGCGCCTCGCGGGAGGGAACACCGGGGCGCTGTTTTTT.

The chain uses TRBV12-3 or TRBV12-4 and TRBJ1-1; D remains ambiguous. This CDR3 comprises 13 residues. V lost 5 bases and J lost 1, with 8 bases in between. The CDR3 DNA reads TGTGCCAGCAGTACCCTACAGAACACTGAAGCTTTCTTT. This sequence encodes CASSTLQNTEAFF.

As regards this clonotype: At one end the junction does not follow the germline gene, possibly because of a read error. The J gene is TRBJ2-5, the V gene TRBV6-1; a weak D match, TRBD2 (6 bases). Germline V CDR1 and CDR2: MNHNS, SASEGT. The CDR3 is 15 amino acids. CDR3 DNA sequence: TGTGGCGCGGGGCCCCGGGGCAGGGACCAAGATACCCAGTACTTC. Its protein is CGAGPRGRDQDTQYF.

As to this clonotype: One end of the junction does not line up with germline, which may come from a read error. V usage is TRBV6-1 and J usage is TRBJ2-3; possibly TRBD2 for D (7 bases). This CDR3 has 15 amino acids. The germline gives CDR1 MNHNS, CDR2 SASEGT. The DNA of the CDR3 is TGTGCCGGGGGTGAAGGGGGGGGTGTCACAGATACGCAGTATTTC. Its translation is CAGGEGGGVTDTQYF.

Many counts were recorded for this clonotype. A much larger clone is a single base away; this may be a read error. The chain links TRBV6-5 to TRBJ2-1; D gene ambiguous. Trimming removed 3 bases at V and 13 bases at J, with 13 bases between. The CDR3 runs to 12 residues. Germline loops: CDR1 MNHEY, CDR2 SVGAGI. CDR3 bases: TGTGCCAGCAGTTATAACCAAGAGACCCAGTTCTTC. Protein sequence: CASSYNQETQFF.

At least ten counts were recorded for this clonotype. CDR3 sequence: CASARDDYGYTF. DNA of the CDR3: TGCGCCAGCGCCAGGGACGACTATGGCTACACCTTC. V usage is TRBV10-2 and J usage is TRBJ1-2; the D gene is possibly TRBD1 (5 bases). Germline V gene data show CDR1 as WSHSY and CDR2 as SAAADI. The CDR3 covers 12 residues. The V end was cut by 8 bases, the J end by 3 bases, with 10 bases between.